The clone carrying this T cell receptor beta chain was recorded only once. This may be a read error, as it is one base from a much larger clone. Germline CDR1 is LGHNA and CDR2 is YNFKEQ. The CDR3 consists of 17 residues. This specimen comes from a study of blood T cells in healthy people across ages. The authors ran a second PCR of about 6 to 11 cycles using a sample-barcoded 5' primer and a J-beta primer mix. From the 5' RACE reads, TCRdb called clonotypes with MiXCR, one entry per CDR3 protein. The profile shows about 1,400,000 distinct CDR3 sequences, around 42% of them singletons. This chain joins TRBV4-2 and TRBJ2-3; a possible D gene is TRBD2 (6 bases). The TCR comes from a woman aged 18-35 years in good health. Input material: blood. The CDR3 DNA reads as TGTGCCAGCGGCCAAGAGGCCCGGGACTTAATCACAGATACGCAGTATTTT. Protein sequence: CASGQEARDLITDTQYF.